This T cell receptor beta chain was recovered during a study of blood T cell repertoires in COVID-19. Study-wide context: Sources were T cells, B-cell-depleted T cells, or PBMCs; the material itself was cDNA or gDNA.

Libraries were prepared by immunoSEQ multiplex PCR; TCRdb keeps only in-frame clonotypes and omits some of them. This table holds 100,000 or so clones, approximately 92% found once. Looked up from germline, CDR1 is LNHDA and CDR2 is SQIVND (reference sequence). The V and J ends lost 3 bases and 2 bases respectively, with 5 bases between them. The CDR3 is made up of 13 amino acids. This chain connects TRBV19 to TRBJ1-5; D is unresolved. Sequencing was carried out using peripheral blood. The TCR sequence derives from a man in his fifties with active COVID-19. This chain's CDR3 is CASSIRRNQPQHF. The CDR3 nucleotides are TGTGCCAGTAGTATCCGTCGCAATCAGCCCCAGCATTTT.